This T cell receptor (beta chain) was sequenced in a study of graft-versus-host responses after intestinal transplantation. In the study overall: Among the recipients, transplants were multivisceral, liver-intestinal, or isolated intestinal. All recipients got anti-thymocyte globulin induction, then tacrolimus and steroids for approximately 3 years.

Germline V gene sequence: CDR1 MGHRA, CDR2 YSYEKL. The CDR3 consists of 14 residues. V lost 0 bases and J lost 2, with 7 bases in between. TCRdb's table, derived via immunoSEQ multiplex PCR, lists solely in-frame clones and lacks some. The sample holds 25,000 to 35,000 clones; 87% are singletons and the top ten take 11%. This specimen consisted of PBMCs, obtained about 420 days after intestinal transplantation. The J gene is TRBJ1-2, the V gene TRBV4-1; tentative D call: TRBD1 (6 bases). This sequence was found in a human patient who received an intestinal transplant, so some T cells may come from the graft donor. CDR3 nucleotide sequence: TGCGCCAGCAGCCAAGAAACAGGGAACTATGGCTACACCTTC. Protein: CASSQETGNYGYTF.